This T cell receptor beta chain was recorded in a study of shared clonotypes between healthy human individuals. Germline CDR1 and CDR2: MDHEN and SYDVKM. The CDR3 length is 14 residues. J lost 4 bases, V lost 5 bases, and 3 bases had no gene match. Data came from immunoSEQ multiplex PCR; TCRdb stores just in-frame clones and leaves some out. Of 2 million to 2.5 million clones in the sample, just under 95% were seen once. Healthy adults negative for HIV, lacking recent acute infections or vaccinations, served as donors. The chain carries TRBV28 and TRBJ2-5, with TRBD1 matching over 11 bases. Sequenced: naive CD4+ T cells from PBMCs. The subset: CD45RA+ positively selected. This receptor was obtained from a young man in good health. Some clones in this sample may be carry-over from other donors' samples. The CDR3 is CASSGQGAGETQYF. The DNA of the CDR3 is TGTGCCAGCAGTGGACAGGGGGCGGGAGAGACCCAGTACTTC.